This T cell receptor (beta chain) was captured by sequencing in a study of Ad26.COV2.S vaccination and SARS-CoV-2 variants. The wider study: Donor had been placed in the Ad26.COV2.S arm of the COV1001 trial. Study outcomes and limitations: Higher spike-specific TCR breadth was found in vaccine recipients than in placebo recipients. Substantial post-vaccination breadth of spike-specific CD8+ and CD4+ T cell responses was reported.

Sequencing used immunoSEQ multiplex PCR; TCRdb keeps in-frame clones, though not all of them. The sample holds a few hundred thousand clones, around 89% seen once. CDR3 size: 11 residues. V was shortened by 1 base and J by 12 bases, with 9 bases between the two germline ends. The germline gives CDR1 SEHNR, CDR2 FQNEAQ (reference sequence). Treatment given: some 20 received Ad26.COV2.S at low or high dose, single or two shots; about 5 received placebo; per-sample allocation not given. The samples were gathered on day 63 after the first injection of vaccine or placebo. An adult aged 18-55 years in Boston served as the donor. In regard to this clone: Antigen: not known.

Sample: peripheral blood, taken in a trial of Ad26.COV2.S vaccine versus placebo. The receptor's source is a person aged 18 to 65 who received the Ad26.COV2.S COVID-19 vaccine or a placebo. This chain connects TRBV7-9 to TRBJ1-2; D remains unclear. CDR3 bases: TGTGCCAGCAGCTTAGATCCAGCTAACACCTTC. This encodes CASSLDPANTF.